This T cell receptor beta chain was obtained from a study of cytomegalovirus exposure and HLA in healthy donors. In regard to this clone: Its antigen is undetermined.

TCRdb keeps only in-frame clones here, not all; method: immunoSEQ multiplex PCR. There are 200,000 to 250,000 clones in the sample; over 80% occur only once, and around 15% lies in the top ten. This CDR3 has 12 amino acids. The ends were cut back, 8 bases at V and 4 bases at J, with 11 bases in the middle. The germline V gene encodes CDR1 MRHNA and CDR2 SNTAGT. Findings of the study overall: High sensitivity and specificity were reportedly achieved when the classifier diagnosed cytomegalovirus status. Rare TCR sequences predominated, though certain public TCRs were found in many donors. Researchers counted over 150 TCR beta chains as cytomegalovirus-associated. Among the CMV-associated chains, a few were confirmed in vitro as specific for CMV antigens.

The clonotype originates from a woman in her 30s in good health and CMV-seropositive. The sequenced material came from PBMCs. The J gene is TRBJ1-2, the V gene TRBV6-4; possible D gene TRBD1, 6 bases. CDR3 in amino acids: CASVDRLYGYTF. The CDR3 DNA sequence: TGTGCCAGCGTGGACAGACTCTATGGCTACACCTTC.